These 9 T cell receptor beta chains share one sample of origin, sequenced in a study of T cell repertoires in cytomegalovirus infection (dated by TCRdb to between 2019 and 2020). TCRdb records Illumina HiSeq 1500 as the sequencer. Through fastp at Q25 and MiXCR, TCRdb rebuilt clones from the public reads, retaining in-frame beta chains. Rows are combined by CDR3 protein, so each entry shows the most common genes and DNA. The sample table lists some 50,000 distinct CDR3 sequences, roughly 22% of them with a count of one. The ten largest clones capture around 90% of the sample. This specimen's treatment or condition label, per the study, means: in vitro stimulation with specific CMV peptide epitopes to enrich CMV-specific T cells. These receptors lack a known antigen. Sequenced material: CD8+ T cells from cultured PBMCs, taken from culture after CMV antigen stimulation. These receptors came from a human donor in good health (CMV status not recorded). Some clones in this sample may be carry-over from other donors' samples.

This clonotype was found many times. The J gene is TRBJ2-5, the V gene TRBV7-9; the D is unclear. The CDR3 sequence is 13 residues long. Germline CDR1 and CDR2: SEHNR and FQNEAQ (reference sequence). V shed 5 bases and J shed 5 bases, with 12 bases lying between them. CDR3 nucleotides: TGTGCCAGCAGCCCGGGTCGTCGGGAGACCCAGTACTTC. Translated: CASSPGRRETQYF.

About this clonotype: The junction does not match germline at one end; this may be a read error. The V call is TRBV7-6, the J call TRBJ2-5; D call uncertain. CDR3 length equals 13 residues. Germline V gives CDR1 SGHVS, CDR2 FNYEAQ. CDR3: CASSLRQLETLYF. CDR3 DNA sequence: TGTGCCAGCAGTTTAAGGCAGTTAGAGACCCTGTACTTC.

The chain uses TRBV24-1 and TRBJ2-5; tentative D call: TRBD1 (6 bases). This CDR3 is 13 amino acids long. Germline V CDR1 and CDR2: KGHDR, SFDVKD. V was pared by 4 bases and J by 3 bases, with 8 bases between. The CDR3 reads CATSDGTKETQYF. CDR3 coding DNA: TGTGCCACCAGTGACGGGACAAAAGAGACCCAGTACTTC.

This chain uses TRBV12-5 with TRBJ2-1, with D possibly matching TRBD2 (6 bases). Germline V lookup: CDR1 LGHNT, CDR2 FRNRAP. The V end lost 7 bases, the J end lost 3 bases, and 13 bases lay between the germline ends. CDR3 length: 14 residues. The CDR3: CASVVGGSYNEQFF. CDR3 bases: TGTGCTAGTGTTGTTGGGGGGAGCTACAATGAGCAGTTCTTC.

This clonotype appeared a few times. The DNA is omitted, as the CDR3 cannot be located on it reliably, and the CDR3 follows TCRdb's listing. The chain combines TRBV9 with TRBJ2-5; TRBD1 was called by the table and not checked on the DNA. Germline values: CDR1 SGDLS, CDR2 YYNGEE. The CDR3 totals 15 residues, both ends included. The CDR3 here is CASSVSSGQAETQYF.

The V and J genes are TRBV27 and TRBJ2-1; 12 nucleotides match TRBD2. The V and J ends lost 11 bases and 2 bases, in that order; junction bases with no gene match: 10. The CDR3 sequence is 16 residues long. Germline V gene data show CDR1 as MNHEY and CDR2 as SMNVEV (reference sequence). The CDR3 protein is CASGLAGGRAYNEQFF. The CDR3, as DNA: TGTGCCTCAGGGCTAGCGGGAGGGAGGGCCTACAATGAGCAGTTCTTC.

The V and J genes are TRBV29-1 and TRBJ2-5, with no clear D. V was pared by 1 base and J by 5 bases, with 11 bases between. Germline CDR1 SQVTM, CDR2 ANQGSEA. There are 13 residues in the CDR3. CDR3 region: CSVEGLDYETQYF. The CDR3 DNA sequence: TGCAGCGTTGAAGGTCTAGATTACGAGACCCAGTACTTC. Together with reference TRBV29-1 and TRBJ2-5, the CDR3 gives the full variable domain: SAVISQKPSRDICQRGTSLTIQCQVDSQVTMMFWYRQQPGQSLTLIATANQGSEATYESGFVIDKFPISRPNLTFSTLTVSNMSPEDSSIYLCSVEGLDYETQYFGPGTRLLVL.

The J gene is TRBJ2-7, the V gene TRBV20-1; D gene unclear. The CDR3 contains 15 residues. Germline values: CDR1 DFQATT, CDR2 SNEGSKA (reference sequence). V was cut by 0 bases and J by 2 bases, with 14 bases left in between. The CDR3 DNA reads TGCAGTGCTAGAGATCGGTTGGATGTCGCCTACGAGCAGTACTTC. Translated: CSARDRLDVAYEQYF.

V gene TRBV27 combines with J gene TRBJ1-2; D may be TRBD1 (5 bases). V was pared by 5 bases and J by 5 bases, with 9 bases between. The CDR3 consists of 12 residues. Per the germline V gene, CDR1 is MNHEY and CDR2 is SMNVEV (reference sequence). The CDR3, as DNA: TGTGCCAGCAGTGGGGGTGGGTATGGCTACACCTTC. Translating it yields CASSGGGYGYTF.